The 21 T cell receptor beta chains listed next were all sequenced from one sample in a study of a mutant IDH1 vaccine in newly diagnosed glioma. These TCRs' antigens remain unknown. Documented time point: week 47, end of study. Mutant IDH1 20-mer peptide, at 300 ug, made up each vaccine dose, with topical imiquimod. Only in-frame clones appear in the TCRdb table, and some are missing; sequencing was by immunoSEQ multiplex PCR. The sample includes around 61,000 clones, approximately 75% of them seen just once. The sample in question was PBMCs, obtained from a glioma patient whose treatment included an IDH1 peptide vaccine. The receptors were sampled from a man aged 50 to 60 with glioma.

The chain carries TRBV2 and TRBJ2-2; 9 bases are a match to TRBD1. The CDR3 is 17 amino acids. The germline V gene has CDR1 SNHLY and CDR2 FYNNEI. Trimming removed 6 bases from V and 1 base from J; junction bases left unmatched: 9. CDR3 nucleotide sequence: TGTGCCAGCAGAGCCGGGCCGGGACAGGGGAACACCGGGGAGCTGTTTTTT. This encodes CASRAGPGQGNTGELFF.

The V call is TRBV10-2, the J call TRBJ1-4; no clear D. Germline V gene sequence: CDR1 WSHSY, CDR2 SAAADI. This CDR3 spans 13 amino acids. The V and J ends lost 0 bases and 2 bases respectively, with 1 base between them. Written as DNA, the CDR3 is TGCGCCAGCAGTGAGTCGACTAATGAAAAACTGTTTTTT. Its protein is CASSESTNEKLFF.

This rearrangement joins TRBV4-2 to TRBJ2-2; D is undetermined. Germline V gene sequence: CDR1 LGHNA, CDR2 YNFKEQ. This CDR3 has 15 amino acids. V was clipped by 0 bases and J by 3 bases, with 8 bases between them. The chain's CDR3 is CASSQDLRDTGELFF. CDR3 DNA sequence: TGTGCCAGCAGCCAAGATTTAAGGGACACCGGGGAGCTGTTTTTT.

The V call is TRBV13, the J call TRBJ2-5; 7 nucleotides align to TRBD1. V was clipped by 5 bases and J by 1 base; unmatched bases: 4. The length of the CDR3 is 14 residues. Germline values: CDR1 PRHDT, CDR2 FYEKMQ (reference sequence). This CDR3 is CASSRQGFQETQYF. In DNA, the CDR3 is TGTGCCAGCAGCAGACAGGGATTCCAAGAGACCCAGTACTTC.

DNA of the CDR3: TGTGCCAGCAGTGAAGAGGGGCCAGATACGCAGTATTTT. Translation gives CASSEEGPDTQYF. The chain links TRBV2 to TRBJ2-3; D possibly corresponds to TRBD1 (5 bases). Trimming stripped 1 base from V and 4 bases from J, with 6 bases between. The CDR3 length is 13 residues. Germline assignment: CDR1 SNHLY and CDR2 FYNNEI.

The V call is TRBV29-1, the J call TRBJ2-5; D remains ambiguous. The CDR3 covers 12 residues. Trimming removed 5 bases from V and 2 bases from J, with 9 bases in between. The germline V gene encodes CDR1 SQVTM and CDR2 ANQGSEA. The CDR3 nucleotides are TGCAGCGTTCGTCCCTCTCAAGAGACCCAGTACTTC. The encoded protein is CSVRPSQETQYF.

The V call is TRBV7-2, the J call TRBJ2-7; 10 bases are shared with TRBD2. V lost 0 bases and J lost 2; bases outside the gene matches: 10. The CDR3 loop spans 18 amino acids. Germline V gives CDR1 SGHTA, CDR2 FQGNSA. CDR3 DNA sequence: TGTGCCAGCAGCTTAGCGAGGTCTAGCGGGGGCGTTACCTACGAGCAGTACTTC. Protein: CASSLARSSGGVTYEQYF.

The rearrangement uses TRBV5-1 and TRBJ2-5; D might be TRBD2 (7 bases). CDR1 is SGHRS, CDR2 YFSETQ, per germline. The CDR3 runs to 15 residues. V was trimmed by 4 bases and J by 5 bases, leaving 18 bases between them. CDR3 sequence reads: CASSPLGGGRETQYF. CDR3 nucleotides: TGCGCCAGCAGCCCACTGGGGGGGGGCCGTGAGACCCAGTACTTC.

The rearrangement uses TRBV4-2 and TRBJ2-7; 7 nucleotides agree with TRBD1. The V gene's germline CDR1 is LGHNA and CDR2 YNFKEQ. CDR3 length equals 13 residues. V lost 6 bases to trimming and J lost 2 bases; unmatched junction nucleotides: 4. The CDR3 reads CASSRTGAYEQYF. CDR3 DNA: TGTGCCAGCAGTCGGACAGGCGCCTACGAGCAGTACTTC.

The rearrangement links TRBV7-2 to TRBJ1-1; D perhaps matches TRBD1 (6 bases). The germline V gene has CDR1 SGHTA and CDR2 FQGNSA. The CDR3 has 15 residues. Trimming took off 4 bases at V and 5 bases at J, with 17 bases between the two ends. CDR3 amino acids: CASSSPGGHETEAFF. CDR3 DNA: TGTGCCAGCAGCTCGCCCGGGGGGCATGAGACTGAAGCTTTCTTT.

This chain uses TRBV14 with TRBJ1-2; D call uncertain. CDR1 SGHDN and CDR2 FVKESK come from the germline V gene. The CDR3 covers 14 residues. Between the trimmed V and J ends, which lost 4 bases and 4 bases, there was a span of 13 bases. CDR3 amino acids: CASSPFDTGYGYTF. The DNA of the CDR3 is TGTGCCAGCAGCCCCTTTGACACCGGCTATGGCTACACCTTC.

This clone was recorded once. The genes are TRBV19 and TRBJ1-1; D call uncertain. Germline V gene sequence: CDR1 LNHDA, CDR2 SQIVND (reference sequence). CDR3 size: 11 residues. Trimming left V 10 bases short and J 7 bases short, with 13 bases between. CDR3 in amino acids: CAIFDGNEAFF. The CDR3, as DNA: TGTGCCATCTTCGACGGAAATGAAGCTTTCTTT.

This chain uses TRBV5-4 with TRBJ2-5; 9 nucleotides match TRBD1. The CDR3 consists of 15 residues. Germline V CDR1 and CDR2: SGHNT, YYREEE (reference sequence). V shed 0 bases, J shed 4 bases, and the junction held 4 bases outside the gene matches. DNA for the CDR3: TGTGCCAGCAGCTTGGACAGGGGGCGCACAGAGACCCAGTACTTC. This codes for CASSLDRGRTETQYF.

This clone has more than one count but fewer than ten. The chain employs TRBV7-9 and TRBJ2-2; a possible D gene is TRBD2 (5 bases). Germline-derived CDR1 and CDR2 are SEHNR and FQNEAQ (reference sequence). The CDR3 totals 15 residues. V was shortened by 5 bases and J by 4 bases, with 14 bases between the two germline ends. The CDR3 nucleotides read TGTGCCAGCAGCCTCCCCGTGGGGAGCACCGGGGAGCTGTTTTTT. This gives the protein CASSLPVGSTGELFF.

V and J are TRBV18 and TRBJ2-7, with 9 bases fitting TRBD1. The CDR3 runs to 16 residues. The V segment lost 0 bases and the J segment 5 bases; nucleotides outside the gene matches: 8. Germline values: CDR1 KGHSH, CDR2 LQKENI. CDR3 in amino acids: CASSPPLQGARNEQYF. CDR3 coding DNA: TGTGCCAGCTCACCACCGTTACAGGGGGCAAGGAACGAGCAGTACTTC.

CDR3 sequence: CASSPDSYGEKLFF. CDR3 nucleotide sequence: TGTGCCAGCAGCCCCGACAGCTATGGTGAAAAACTGTTTTTT. The rearrangement uses TRBV7-2 and TRBJ1-4; possibly TRBD1 for D (5 bases). The germline V gene encodes CDR1 SGHTA and CDR2 FQGNSA. The CDR3 length is 14 residues. The germline V and J ends were trimmed by 5 bases and 7 bases, with 14 bases remaining between them.

V usage is TRBV4-2 and J usage is TRBJ1-4, with 8 bases identical to TRBD1. The CDR3 runs to 15 residues. Looked up from germline, CDR1 is LGHNA and CDR2 is YNFKEQ. The J segment lost 3 bases and the V segment lost 2 bases, leaving 2 bases of the junction unmatched. The DNA of the CDR3 is TGTGCCAGCAGCCAAACAGGGGGATCTAATGAAAAACTGTTTTTT. Its protein product is CASSQTGGSNEKLFF.

The V gene is TRBV10-2, the J gene TRBJ2-7; a possible D gene is TRBD2 (6 bases). The CDR3 loop spans 13 amino acids. The V end was cut by 2 bases, the J end by 2 bases, with 7 bases between. Germline loops: CDR1 WSHSY, CDR2 SAAADI. The CDR3 nucleotides are TGCGCCAGCAGTGAGAAGCGGGCCTACGAGCAGTACTTC. This translates into CASSEKRAYEQYF.

The chain links TRBV7-2 to TRBJ2-1, with 7 bases that match TRBD2. Losses at the gene ends were 5 bases for V and 0 bases for J; bases not matched to a gene: 10. The CDR3 sequence is 17 residues long. Germline V gene lookup returns CDR1 SGHTA and CDR2 FQGNSA. The CDR3 loop reads CASSRAQASGSYNEQFF. CDR3 DNA: TGTGCCAGCAGCCGAGCCCAGGCTAGCGGCTCCTACAATGAGCAGTTCTTC.

The rearrangement uses TRBV6-5 and TRBJ2-6; TRBD1 matches 7 bases. The CDR3 consists of 15 residues. In germline, CDR1 is MNHEY, CDR2 SVGAGI. Losses at the gene ends were 7 bases for V and 4 bases for J; bases not matched to a gene: 7. The CDR3 here is CASNPEGAGANVLTF. The CDR3 nucleotides read TGTGCCAGCAATCCAGAGGGGGCCGGGGCCAACGTCCTGACTTTC.

The chain employs TRBV15 and TRBJ2-5; possible D gene TRBD2, 6 bases. Germline CDR1 LNHNV, CDR2 YYDKDF (reference sequence). Trimming pared 0 bases from V and 4 bases from J, leaving 15 bases between. The CDR3 is made up of 16 amino acids. The CDR3 loop is CATSRDPEGSGETQYF. The CDR3, as DNA: TGTGCCACCAGCAGAGATCCGGAGGGATCGGGAGAGACCCAGTACTTC.